Each of the 32 T cell receptor beta chains below was sequenced from the same sample in a study of T cells in Graves' hyperthyroidism and ophthalmopathy. Researchers amplified the TCR beta CDR3 regions from RNA transcripts. TCR CDR3 regions were first amplified by RT-PCR with HTBI primers. TCRdb called the multiplex PCR reads again in MiXCR, with one record for every CDR3 protein. The data contain 550,000 to 600,000 distinct CDR3 sequences, 40% to 55% of them singletons. The sequencing input was peripheral blood or thyroid tissue (not recorded which). The receptor set was obtained from an adult woman with Graves' disease, either hyperthyroidism or ophthalmopathy (not recorded which).

In this sample, this clonotype turned up a few times. This chain uses TRBV6-2 or TRBV6-3 with TRBJ2-7, with 8 positions matching TRBD1. After removal of 5 bases from V and 5 bases from J, the junction contained 8 bases not matched to a gene. CDR1 is MNHEY and CDR2 is SVGEGT in the germline V gene. The CDR3 consists of 14 residues. The CDR3 DNA reads TGTGCCAGCAGTATCATCCGACAGGGGAACGAGCAGTACTTC. It specifies CASSIIRQGNEQYF.

The gene calls are TRBV9 and TRBJ2-1; 11 positions agree with TRBD2. V dropped 4 bases and J dropped 7; count of bases not matched to a gene: 10. This CDR3 spans 16 amino acids. Germline loops: CDR1 SGDLS, CDR2 YYNGEE. CDR3 bases: TGTGCCAGCAGCTTTTATAGCGGGAGGGCCGAAAATGAGCAGTTCTTC. Protein product: CASSFYSGRAENEQFF.

The chain recombines TRBV7-2 with TRBJ2-7; TRBD1 aligns across 9 bases. V was clipped by 5 bases and J by 7 bases; unmatched bases: 12. Germline V CDR1 and CDR2: SGHTA, FQGNSA. This CDR3 region has 15 residues. This CDR3 is CASSLQGAGTGEQYF. The CDR3 DNA follows: TGTGCCAGCAGCCTACAGGGGGCAGGGACCGGGGAGCAGTACTTC.

This clonotype has only a few counts. V is TRBV29-1 and J is TRBJ1-1; D gene unclear. The CDR3 spans 12 residues. The ends were cut back, 1 base at V and 6 bases at J, with 9 bases in the middle. Germline V CDR1 and CDR2: SQVTM, ANQGSEA. The CDR3 loop is CSVEASGAEAFF. CDR3 nucleotides: TGCAGCGTTGAAGCATCAGGAGCTGAAGCTTTCTTT.

V gene TRBV5-1 combines with J gene TRBJ1-2, with D perhaps matching TRBD1 (5 bases). Trimming took 0 bases from V and 8 from J, leaving 17 bases between them. This CDR3 has 15 amino acids. The germline gives CDR1 SGHRS, CDR2 YFSETQ. This CDR3 is CASSLGEWTTGGYTF. The CDR3 bases are TGCGCCAGCAGCTTGGGGGAATGGACAACGGGAGGCTACACCTTC.

This clonotype came up once. The chain combines TRBV20-1 with TRBJ2-7; 8 nucleotides line up with TRBD2. J lost 2 bases, V lost 4 bases, and 7 bases had no gene match. The CDR3 length is 14 residues. Germline V gives CDR1 DFQATT, CDR2 SNEGSKA (reference sequence). The CDR3 DNA sequence: TGCAGTGCTAACCCAACCGGGGGGGCCTACGAGCAGTACTTC. Protein product: CSANPTGGAYEQYF.

The rearrangement joins TRBV2 to TRBJ2-7, with a weak D call TRBD2 (5 bases). Germline V gives CDR1 SNHLY, CDR2 FYNNEI. The CDR3 totals 13 residues. Trimming shortened V by 8 bases and J by 3 bases, and 14 bases separated the two germline ends. As DNA, the CDR3 is TGTGCCAGCGAGAATGGGGAGAACTACGAGCAGTACTTC. It translates to CASENGENYEQYF.

The chain employs TRBV7-9 and TRBJ1-2, with 9 nucleotides matching TRBD1. V was pared by 5 bases and J by 8 bases, with 9 bases of the junction left unmatched. The CDR3 contains 14 residues. Germline V gene lookup returns CDR1 SEHNR and CDR2 FQNEAQ (reference sequence). In DNA, the CDR3 is TGTGCCAGCAGCCAAGGACAGGGGCACGACGGCTACACCTTC. Encoded protein: CASSQGQGHDGYTF.

The table lists this clonotype with many counts. This chain links TRBV7-3 with TRBJ2-7; either TRBD1 or TRBD2 may fit D (5 bases each). Germline-derived CDR1 and CDR2 are SGHTA and FQGTGA. Trimming removed 5 bases at V and 5 bases at J, with 13 bases between. This CDR3 comprises 13 residues. Written as DNA, the CDR3 is TGTGCCAGCAGCAGCTCCGGGACGGACGAGCAGTACTTC. Protein: CASSSSGTDEQYF.

The V gene is TRBV15, the J gene TRBJ1-1; D perhaps matches TRBD1 (6 bases). V lost 1 base and J lost 1, with 16 bases in between. This CDR3 has 17 residues. The V gene's germline CDR1 is LNHNV and CDR2 YYDKDF (reference sequence). The CDR3 nucleotides are TGTGCCACCAGCAGAGTAGTTACCAGGGGAAGGAACACTGAAGCTTTCTTT. Amino acids: CATSRVVTRGRNTEAFF.

The gene calls are TRBV14 and TRBJ2-2, with D hard to call. The CDR3 contains 11 residues. Per the germline V gene, CDR1 is SGHDN and CDR2 is FVKESK. V lost 8 bases and J lost 7, with 8 bases in between. CDR3 bases: TGTGCCAGCTCACGGGTCGGGGAGCTGTTTTTT. Amino acids: CASSRVGELFF.

This rearrangement joins TRBV29-1 to TRBJ2-5; 7 nucleotides align to TRBD1. Germline V lookup: CDR1 SQVTM, CDR2 ANQGSEA. The CDR3 spans 14 residues. V shed 2 bases, J shed 3 bases, and the junction held 6 bases outside the gene matches. The CDR3 sequence: CSVEPVDREETQYF. In DNA, the CDR3 is TGCAGCGTTGAACCCGTCGACAGGGAAGAGACCCAGTACTTC.

This clonotype occurred a few times. The CDR3 spells CASSQGETYEQYF. CDR3 nucleotide sequence: TGTGCCAGCTCACAGGGGGAGACCTACGAGCAGTACTTC. The chain joins TRBV7-9 to TRBJ2-7, with TRBD1 identical over 8 bases. The germline gives CDR1 SEHNR, CDR2 FQNEAQ (reference sequence). The CDR3 contains 13 residues. The V segment lost 8 bases and the J segment 2 bases; nucleotides outside the gene matches: 5.

This clonotype was detected ten times or more. V gene TRBV19 combines with J gene TRBJ1-5; perhaps TRBD1 as D (6 bases). The V end lost 9 bases, the J end lost 2 bases, and 14 bases lay between the germline ends. The length of the CDR3 is 14 residues. Per the germline V gene, CDR1 is LNHDA and CDR2 is SQIVND (reference sequence). CDR3 loop: CASPRGQGNQPQHF. CDR3 nucleotide sequence: TGTGCCAGCCCGCGGGGGCAAGGCAATCAGCCCCAGCATTTT.

Worth noting for this clonotype: Mismatch with germline at one junction end may stem from a read error. This chain uses TRBV15 with TRBJ2-7, with no clear D. The CDR3 covers 14 residues. Germline loops: CDR1 LNHNV, CDR2 YYDKDF (reference sequence). This chain's CDR3 is CATSRVQHSDERYF. CDR3 bases: TGCGCCACCAGCAGAGTACAGCACAGTGACGAGCGGTACTTC.

The chain employs TRBV7-9 and TRBJ2-5; TRBD1 or TRBD2 may be the D gene (5 bases each). Germline assignment: CDR1 SEHNR and CDR2 FQNEAQ (reference sequence). Trimming took off 0 bases at V and 6 bases at J, with 23 bases between the two ends. This CDR3 is 18 amino acids long. Here the CDR3 reads CASSLAQPGTLQKKTQYF. In nucleotides, the CDR3 is TGTGCCAGCAGCTTAGCGCAACCCGGGACCCTGCAAAAGAAGACCCAGTACTTC.

V is TRBV7-9 and J is TRBJ1-2; unclear D gene. With 1 base removed from V and 12 bases from J, the gap between germline ends came to 15 bases. This CDR3 is 13 amino acids long. The germline V gene has CDR1 SEHNR and CDR2 FQNEAQ (reference sequence). In DNA, the CDR3 is TGTGCCAGCAGCTTAGGACCAGCGGGTTGGGACACCTTC. Its protein is CASSLGPAGWDTF.

The chain has TRBV5-1 and TRBJ2-2; 12 bases agree with TRBD2. Looked up from germline, CDR1 is SGHRS and CDR2 is YFSETQ. The length of the CDR3 is 16 residues. With V trimmed by 4 bases and J by 4 bases, 5 bases remained unmatched. The CDR3 protein is CASSKMTSGSTGELFF. CDR3 in DNA: TGCGCCAGCAGCAAAATGACTAGCGGGAGCACCGGGGAGCTGTTTTTT.

This clonotype was recorded many times. V gene TRBV9 combines with J gene TRBJ1-2; the D is unclear. CDR1 and CDR2 from the germline V gene are SGDLS and YYNGEE. The V end was cut by 0 bases, the J end by 9 bases, with 12 bases between. CDR3 size: 13 residues. The CDR3 DNA reads TGTGCCAGCAGCGTAGCGACGGCGGGAAGCTACACCTTC. Encoded protein: CASSVATAGSYTF.

Of note for this clonotype: This may arise from a read error, as a much more abundant clone is one base away. The CDR3 ends on some other residue instead of the conserved phenylalanine or tryptophan, so this is likely a read error. This sequence joins TRBV20-1 and TRBJ2-7; TRBD2 matches at 9 bases. The CDR3 sequence is 15 residues long. Germline V gene sequence: CDR1 DFQATT, CDR2 SNEGSKA (reference sequence). J gave up 1 base and V 5 bases, and 9 bases lay outside the gene matches. The CDR3: CSALGAGGPSYEQYL. The CDR3 bases are TGCAGTGCTCTCGGGGCGGGAGGGCCTTCCTACGAGCAGTACCTC.

This clonotype was recorded at least ten times. V is TRBV12-3 or TRBV12-4 and J is TRBJ1-6; 10 positions match TRBD1. V lost 6 bases and J lost 10; bases outside the gene matches: 3. CDR3 length: 13 amino acids. CDR3 sequence (DNA): TGTGCCAGCAGAGGACAGGGGGAATCACCCCTCCACTTT. Translating gives CASRGQGESPLHF.

V gene TRBV4-3 combines with J gene TRBJ1-2; TRBD1 agrees at 11 bases. Looked up from germline, CDR1 is LGHNA and CDR2 is YSLEER. Losses at the gene ends were 3 bases for V and 7 bases for J; bases not matched to a gene: 4. The length of the CDR3 is 14 residues. In DNA, the CDR3 is TGCGCCAGCAGCCAGCGGACAGGGGGCTTTGGCTACACCTTC. This sequence encodes CASSQRTGGFGYTF.

In this sample, this clonotype turned up many times. This chain joins TRBV20-1 and TRBJ1-6; no reliable D call. The CDR3 totals 16 residues. With 4 bases removed from V and 10 bases from J, the gap between germline ends came to 23 bases. Germline CDR1 and CDR2: DFQATT and SNEGSKA (reference sequence). CDR3 sequence reads: CSAKGNERTFGSPLHF. CDR3 coding DNA: TGCAGTGCTAAAGGAAATGAAAGGACTTTCGGGTCACCCCTCCACTTT.

In the case of this clonotype: One junction end disagrees with the germline gene, perhaps due to a read error. The chain combines TRBV7-6 with TRBJ1-2, with D maybe TRBD1 (6 bases). This CDR3 is 13 amino acids long. Germline assignment: CDR1 SGHVS and CDR2 FNYEAQ. The CDR3 coding sequence is TGTGCCGGCAGTCCAGGGGACGGCTATGGCTACGCCTTC. As protein: CAGSPGDGYGYAF.

This sequence joins TRBV10-3 and TRBJ2-5; perhaps D is TRBD1 or TRBD2 (5 bases each). Germline V gene data show CDR1 as ENHRY and CDR2 as SYGVKD. V lost 2 bases to trimming and J lost 6 bases, with 16 bases between them. This CDR3 has 15 amino acids. The CDR3 here is CAISEDGAGVKTQYF. In DNA form, the CDR3 reads TGTGCCATCAGTGAGGACGGGGCAGGCGTGAAGACCCAGTACTTC.

This chain connects TRBV2 to TRBJ1-6; the match to TRBD1 covers 8 bases. CDR1 is SNHLY, CDR2 FYNNEI, per germline. Germline trimming cut 4 bases from V and 9 bases from J; bases unmatched to any gene: 5. This CDR3 is 14 amino acids long. CDR3 residues: CASSGQGRGSPLHF. The CDR3 DNA is TGTGCCAGCAGTGGACAGGGGAGAGGTTCACCCCTCCACTTT. The full variable domain, in which reference TRBV2 and TRBJ1-6 provide the parts outside the CDR3, is EPEVTQTPSHQVTQMGQEVILRCVPISNHLYFYWYRQILGQKVEFLVSFYNNEISEKSEIFDDQFSVERPDGSNFTLKIRSTKLEDSAMYFCASSGQGRGSPLHFGNGTRLTVT.

At least ten counts were recorded for this clonotype. The rearrangement links TRBV5-1 to TRBJ1-6; tentatively, D is TRBD1 (5 bases). This CDR3 contains 15 residues. Per the germline V gene, CDR1 is SGHRS and CDR2 is YFSETQ. V shed 0 bases and J shed 10 bases, with 14 bases lying between them. CDR3 in DNA: TGCGCCAGCAGCTTGGATATGGGGGTTGGCTCACCCCTCCACTTT. Protein product: CASSLDMGVGSPLHF.

V gene TRBV20-1 combines with J gene TRBJ2-7; TRBD2 matches 8 bases. The germline V gene encodes CDR1 DFQATT and CDR2 SNEGSKA (reference sequence). V shed 3 bases and J 2 bases; nucleotides not matched to a gene: 9. The CDR3 is 15 residues long. The CDR3 DNA sequence: TGCAGTGCTAGGCCCTTTGCGGGAGGAACCTACGAGCAGTACTTC. It is translated as CSARPFAGGTYEQYF.

This chain joins TRBV29-1 and TRBJ1-1, with D maybe TRBD1 (5 bases). This CDR3 has 14 amino acids. V was cut by 1 base and J by 5 bases, with 14 bases left in between. Germline V gene sequence: CDR1 SQVTM, CDR2 ANQGSEA. The CDR3 loop reads CSVEGGARETEAFF. CDR3 in DNA: TGCAGCGTTGAAGGGGGCGCAAGGGAAACTGAAGCTTTCTTT.

This clonotype was detected ten times or more. The chain uses TRBV12-3 or TRBV12-4 and TRBJ1-2, with TRBD1 matching over 9 bases. V gave up 5 bases and J gave up 0 bases; unmatched junction bases: 7. This CDR3 has 16 residues. The CDR3 loop reads CASSHQTGGANYGYTF. The CDR3 DNA reads TGTGCCAGCAGTCACCAGACAGGGGGAGCTAACTATGGCTACACCTTC.

This clonotype was observed many times. This rearrangement joins TRBV20-1 to TRBJ2-5; either TRBD1 or TRBD2 may supply D (5 bases each). V lost 5 bases to trimming and J lost 3 bases, with 13 bases between them. The CDR3 contains 13 residues. The germline V gene has CDR1 DFQATT and CDR2 SNEGSKA (reference sequence). DNA for the CDR3: TGCAGTGCTGGGGGTCGGGGCGAAGAGACCCAGTACTTC. This codes for CSAGGRGEETQYF.

This clonotype appeared a few times. The chain is built from TRBV12-3 or TRBV12-4 and TRBJ1-2, with a weak D call TRBD1 (5 bases). V shed 6 bases and J shed 5 bases, with 22 bases lying between them. The CDR3 is made up of 16 amino acids. DNA for the CDR3: TGTGCCAGCAGCCAAGTAGGCCGGGGGACGGGTTATGGCTACACCTTC. It encodes CASSQVGRGTGYGYTF.